One and the same sample provided the 6 T cell receptor beta chains below, sequenced in a study of blood T cell repertoires in COVID-19. TCRdb's table, derived via immunoSEQ multiplex PCR, lists solely in-frame clones and lacks some. The sample contains approximately 360,000 clones, nearly 90% of which appear only once. Sequences were obtained from peripheral blood. These receptor sequences come from a man younger than 35 with active or convalescent COVID-19.

This chain connects TRBV4-3 to TRBJ2-7; 7 nucleotides match TRBD2. The CDR3 is 15 residues long. J gave up 7 bases and V 0 bases, and 9 bases lay outside the gene matches. CDR1 is LGHNA, CDR2 YSLEER, per germline. In DNA, the CDR3 is TGCGCCAGCAGCCAAGATAGAGCGAGCGGGGAAGAGCAGTACTTC. As protein: CASSQDRASGEEQYF.

The J gene is TRBJ2-1, the V gene TRBV29-1, with 7 bases aligning to TRBD1. Germline CDR1 reads SQVTM; CDR2 reads ANQGSEA. The CDR3 contains 12 residues. J gave up 7 bases and V 3 bases, and 3 bases lay outside the gene matches. As DNA, the CDR3 is TGCAGCGTTGAGAACAGGGGAAATGAGCAGTTCTTC. It encodes CSVENRGNEQFF.

The gene calls are TRBV4-3 and TRBJ1-2; maybe TRBD1 (6 bases). The germline CDR1 and CDR2 sequences are LGHNA and YSLEER. Deletions cut 1 base from V and 8 bases from J, with 17 bases between. The CDR3 length is 15 residues. CDR3 in amino acids: CASSQVRGTGSGYTF. The CDR3 DNA follows: TGCGCCAGCAGCCAAGTGAGGGGGACCGGGTCGGGCTACACCTTC.

The chain employs TRBV9 and TRBJ2-7; 9 bases line up with TRBD2. Per the germline V gene, CDR1 is SGDLS and CDR2 is YYNGEE. Trimming removed 3 bases from V and 1 base from J; junction bases left unmatched: 5. The CDR3 totals 15 residues. DNA of the CDR3: TGTGCCAGCAGCGGCGGGAGGGCCGGATCCTACGAGCAGTACTTC. This gives the protein CASSGGRAGSYEQYF.

The chain joins TRBV6-2 or TRBV6-3 to TRBJ2-2, with D possibly matching TRBD2 (5 bases). The CDR3 sequence is 15 residues long. CDR1 MNHEY and CDR2 SVGEGT come from the germline V gene. V dropped 6 bases and J dropped 1 base, with 12 bases sitting between them. The CDR3 loop is CASSPFRENTGELFF. CDR3 nucleotide sequence: TGTGCCAGCAGCCCGTTTCGGGAGAACACCGGGGAGCTGTTTTTT.

Regarding this clone: The junction differs from germline at one of its ends, possibly a read error. The chain links TRBV13 to TRBJ1-2, with 7 bases lining up with TRBD1. CDR1 PRHDT and CDR2 FYEKMQ come from the germline V gene (reference sequence). This CDR3 has 16 residues. The CDR3 reads CASSLGGQGENYGYTF. CDR3 sequence (DNA): TGTGCCAGCAGCCTAGGCGGCCAGGGGGAAAACTATGGCTACACCTTC.